This T cell receptor (beta chain) was sequenced for a study of T cells in Graves' hyperthyroidism and ophthalmopathy. Study-level points and caveats: Also found in blood were most expanded thyroid clonotypes above 0.001.

Amplified regions were TCR beta CDR3 sequences from RNA transcripts. The TCR CDR3 was amplified in a first-round RT-PCR using the HTBI primer set. Via MiXCR, TCRdb re-called the multiplex PCR reads, giving one row per CDR3 protein. The sample includes more than 550,000 distinct CDR3 sequences, approximately 19% of them seen just once. Patients were excluded for uncontrolled infection, other autoimmune disease, pregnancy or lactation. Diagnosis relied on clinical symptoms, serum thyroxine and TRAb, thyroid ultrasound and orbital computed tomography. Initially, at the first diagnosis of hyperthyroidism and before any ophthalmopathy symptoms, blood was sampled. V was clipped by 3 bases and J by 5 bases; unmatched bases: 8. CDR1 DFQATT and CDR2 SNEGSKA come from the germline V gene (reference sequence). This CDR3 spans 14 amino acids. This clonotype was recorded at least ten times. Its antigen remains unidentified.

The receptor's source is a woman aged 50 to 65 with Graves' hyperthyroidism that later progressed to Graves' ophthalmopathy. The genes are TRBV20-1 and TRBJ2-7; TRBD1 matches 9 bases. Sequencing was done on a sample of blood. The DNA of the CDR3 is TGCAGTGCTAGGACCGGGACAGGGAAGGACGAGCAGTACTTC. Its translation is CSARTGTGKDEQYF.